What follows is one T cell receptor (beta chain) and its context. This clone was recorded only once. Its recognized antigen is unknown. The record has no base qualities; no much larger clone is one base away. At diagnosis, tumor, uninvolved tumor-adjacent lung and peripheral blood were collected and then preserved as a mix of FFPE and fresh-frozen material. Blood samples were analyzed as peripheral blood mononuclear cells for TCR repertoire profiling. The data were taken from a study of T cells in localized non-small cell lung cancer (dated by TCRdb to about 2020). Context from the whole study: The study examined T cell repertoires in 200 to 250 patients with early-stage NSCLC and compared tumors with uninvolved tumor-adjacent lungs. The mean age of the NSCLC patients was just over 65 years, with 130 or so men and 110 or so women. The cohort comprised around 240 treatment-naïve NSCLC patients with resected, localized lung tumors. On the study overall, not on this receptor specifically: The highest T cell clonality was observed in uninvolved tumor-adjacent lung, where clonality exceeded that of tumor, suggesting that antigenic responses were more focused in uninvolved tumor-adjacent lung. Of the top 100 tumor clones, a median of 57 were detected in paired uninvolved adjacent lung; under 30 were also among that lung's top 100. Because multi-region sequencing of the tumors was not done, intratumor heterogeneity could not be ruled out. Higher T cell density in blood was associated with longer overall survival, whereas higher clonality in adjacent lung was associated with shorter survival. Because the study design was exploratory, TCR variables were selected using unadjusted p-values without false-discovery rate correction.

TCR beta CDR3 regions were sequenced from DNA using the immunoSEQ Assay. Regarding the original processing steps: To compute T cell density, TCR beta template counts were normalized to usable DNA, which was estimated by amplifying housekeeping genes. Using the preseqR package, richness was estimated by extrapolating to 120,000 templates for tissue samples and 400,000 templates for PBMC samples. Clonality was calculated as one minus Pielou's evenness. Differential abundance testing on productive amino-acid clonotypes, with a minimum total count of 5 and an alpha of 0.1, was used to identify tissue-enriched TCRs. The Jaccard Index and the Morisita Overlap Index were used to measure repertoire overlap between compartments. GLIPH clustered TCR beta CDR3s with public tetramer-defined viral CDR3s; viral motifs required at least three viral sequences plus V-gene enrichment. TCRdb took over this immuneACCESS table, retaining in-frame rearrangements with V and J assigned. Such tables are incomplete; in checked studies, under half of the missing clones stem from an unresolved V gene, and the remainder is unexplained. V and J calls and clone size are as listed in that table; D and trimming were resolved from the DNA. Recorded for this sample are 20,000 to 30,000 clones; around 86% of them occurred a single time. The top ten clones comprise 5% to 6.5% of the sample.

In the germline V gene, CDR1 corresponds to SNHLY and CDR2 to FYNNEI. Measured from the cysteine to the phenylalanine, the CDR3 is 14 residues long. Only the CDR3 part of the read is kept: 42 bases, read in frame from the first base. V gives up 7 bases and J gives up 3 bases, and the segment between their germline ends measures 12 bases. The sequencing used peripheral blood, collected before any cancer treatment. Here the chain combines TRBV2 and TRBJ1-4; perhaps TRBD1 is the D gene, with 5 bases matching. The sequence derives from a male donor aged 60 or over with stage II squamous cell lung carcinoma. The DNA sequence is TGTGCCAGCAAACTACAGGCCCCTAATGAAAAACTGTTTTTT. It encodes CASKLQAPNEKLFF. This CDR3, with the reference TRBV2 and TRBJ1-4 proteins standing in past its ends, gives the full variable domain EPEVTQTPSHQVTQMGQEVILRCVPISNHLYFYWYRQILGQKVEFLVSFYNNEISEKSEIFDDQFSVERPDGSNFTLKIRSTKLEDSAMYFCASKLQAPNEKLFFGSGTQLSVL.